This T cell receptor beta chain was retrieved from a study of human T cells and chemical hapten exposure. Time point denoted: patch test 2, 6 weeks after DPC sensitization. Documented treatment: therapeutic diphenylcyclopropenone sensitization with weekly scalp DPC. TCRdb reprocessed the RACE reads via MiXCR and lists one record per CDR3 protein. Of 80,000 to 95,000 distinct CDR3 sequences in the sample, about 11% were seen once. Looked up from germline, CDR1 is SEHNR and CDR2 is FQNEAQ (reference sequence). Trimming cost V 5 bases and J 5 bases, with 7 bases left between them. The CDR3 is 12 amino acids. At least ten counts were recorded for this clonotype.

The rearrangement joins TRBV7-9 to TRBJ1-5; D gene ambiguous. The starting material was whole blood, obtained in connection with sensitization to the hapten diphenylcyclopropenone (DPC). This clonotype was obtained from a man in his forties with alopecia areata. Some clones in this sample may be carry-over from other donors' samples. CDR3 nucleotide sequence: TGTGCCAGCAGCATACAAGATCAGCCCCAGCATTTT. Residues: CASSIQDQPQHF.